This T cell receptor beta chain was observed in a study of T cells in Graves' hyperthyroidism and ophthalmopathy. Diagnoses used clinical symptoms, serum thyroxine and TRAb, thyroid ultrasound and orbital computed tomography. This CDR3 is 16 amino acids long. In germline, CDR1 is SGHTA, CDR2 FQGNSA. V was cut by 5 bases and J by 0 bases, with 16 bases left in between. TCR beta CDR3 regions were amplified from RNA. Carried out on the TCR CDR3, a first-round RT-PCR used the HTBI primer set. TCRdb reanalysed the multiplex PCR reads using MiXCR and keeps one entry per CDR3 protein. The repertoire holds some 800,000 distinct CDR3 sequences, about two fifths seen once, with approximately 8.7% in the top ten.

What was sequenced was blood. This clonotype originated in a man aged 18 to 29 with Graves' hyperthyroidism. This sequence joins TRBV7-2 and TRBJ1-2; the D gene is possibly TRBD1 (6 bases). The CDR3 nucleotides read TGTGCCAGCAGCGCCGCAGGGGCAGGGGCTAACTATGGCTACACCTTC. Translation: CASSAAGAGANYGYTF.